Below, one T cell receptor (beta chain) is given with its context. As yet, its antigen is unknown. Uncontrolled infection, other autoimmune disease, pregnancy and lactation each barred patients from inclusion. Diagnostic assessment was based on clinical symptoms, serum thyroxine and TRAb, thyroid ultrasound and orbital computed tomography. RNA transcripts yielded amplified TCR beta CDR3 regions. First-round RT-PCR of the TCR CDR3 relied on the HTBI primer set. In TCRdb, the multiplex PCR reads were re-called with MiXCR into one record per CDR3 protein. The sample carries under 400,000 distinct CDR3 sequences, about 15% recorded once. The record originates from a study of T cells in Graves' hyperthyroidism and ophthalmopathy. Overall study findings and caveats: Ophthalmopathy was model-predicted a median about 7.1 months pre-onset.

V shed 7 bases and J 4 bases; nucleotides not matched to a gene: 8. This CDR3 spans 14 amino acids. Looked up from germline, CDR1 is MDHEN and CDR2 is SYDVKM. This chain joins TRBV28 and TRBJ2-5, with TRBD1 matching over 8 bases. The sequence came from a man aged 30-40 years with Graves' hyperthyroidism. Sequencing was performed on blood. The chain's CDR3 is CASITAGGRETQYF. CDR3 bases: TGTGCCAGCATTACTGCAGGGGGCCGAGAGACCCAGTACTTC.